What follows are 6 T cell receptor beta chains derived from one specimen sequenced in a study of CD8 T cells in Susac syndrome. It was with random hexamers that roughly 0.45 to 1 ug RNA was reverse transcribed. TCRdb itself ran the immunoSEQ multiplex PCR reads through MiXCR, one entry per CDR3 protein. The profile shows 150,000 to 160,000 distinct CDR3 sequences, around 95% of them singletons. The sample comprised CD8+ T cells from PBMCs. The origin of the receptors is a human donor with multiple sclerosis.

The rearrangement joins TRBV30 to TRBJ2-7, with a possible D match to TRBD2 (5 bases). The V end was cut by 2 bases, the J end by 1 base, with 12 bases between. The germline CDR1 and CDR2 sequences are GTSNPN and SVGIG (reference sequence). The CDR3 spans 14 residues. The CDR3 loop is CAWSYSGVSYEQYF. CDR3 sequence (DNA): TGTGCCTGGAGTTACTCCGGGGTTTCCTACGAGCAGTACTTC.

J is TRBJ2-7 and V is TRBV27, with D possibly matching TRBD1 (6 bases). This CDR3 is built from 14 residues. Per germline, CDR1 MNHEY and CDR2 SMNVEV (reference sequence). V dropped 7 bases and J dropped 1 base, with 14 bases sitting between them. CDR3 loop: CASKGTFLSYEQYF. CDR3 nucleotides: TGTGCCAGCAAGGGGACATTCTTATCCTACGAGCAGTACTTC.

This chain connects TRBV12-5 to TRBJ2-3, with 10 nucleotides matching TRBD1. Germline CDR1 is LGHNT and CDR2 is FRNRAP. With V trimmed by 6 bases and J by 8 bases, 14 bases remained unmatched. This CDR3 region has 16 residues. The CDR3 DNA sequence: TGTGCTAGTGGCCCACCAGGACAGGGGGTTCAACTTACGCAGTATTTT. Translation gives CASGPPGQGVQLTQYF. Variable domain in full (rest from reference TRBV12-5 and TRBJ2-3): DARVTQTPRHKVTEMGQEVTMRCQPILGHNTVFWYRQTMMQGLELLAYFRNRAPLDDSGMPKDRFSAEMPDATLATLKIQPSEPRDSAVYFCASGPPGQGVQLTQYFGPGTRLTVL.

The chain recombines TRBV30 with TRBJ1-5; D gene unclear. V was cut by 1 base and J by 1 base, with 5 bases left in between. The CDR3 contains 13 residues. Germline CDR1 and CDR2: GTSNPN and SVGIG (reference sequence). The CDR3 DNA reads TGTGCCTGGAGTGAAGGGAGCAATCAGCCCCAGCATTTT. Its translation is CAWSEGSNQPQHF.

CDR3 amino acids: CASSLWLGSGNQPQHF. The CDR3 DNA reads TGTGCCAGCAGCTTGTGGCTAGGGTCGGGGAATCAGCCCCAGCATTTT. This chain uses TRBV5-6 with TRBJ1-5, with D uncertain. CDR3 length: 16 amino acids. The V end was cut by 1 base, the J end by 4 bases, with 15 bases between. From germline, CDR1 is SGHDT and CDR2 YYEEEE.

This chain uses TRBV12-3 or TRBV12-4 with TRBJ1-6, with a possible D match to TRBD1 (5 bases). This CDR3 is built from 13 residues. V gave up 5 bases and J gave up 14 bases, with 16 bases separating them. The CDR3 sequence is CASSIGTDYTLHF. CDR3 bases: TGTGCCAGCAGTATCGGGACGGACTACACCCTCCACTTT.